The T cell receptor (beta chain) under discussion was sequenced for a study of T cell repertoires and leukemia-associated antigens (dated by TCRdb to between 2018 and 2021). Background on the whole study: About 5.1 to 7 million read pairs and roughly 3 to 5.0 million effective reads were obtained per sample, with 15 million or so effective reads obtained overall. Study-wide conclusions, independent of this receptor: The antigen specificity and function of the expanded clones were not directly tested and needed further investigation. Across the four groups, there were no significant differences in the numbers of Vbeta genes (approximately 61), Jbeta genes (approximately 13), VDJ rearrangements, or unique CDR3s.

TRIzol reagent was used to extract total RNA from the cultured T cells. 5' rapid amplification of cDNA ends (5'RACE) was used to amplify TCRbeta libraries from RNA. Before sequencing, library concentration and integrity were assessed using Qubit, an Agilent instrument, and quantitative PCR. Qualified libraries were sequenced on Illumina HiSeq or MiSeq by a commercial service provider. The paper's data handling went like this. TCR sequences in each sample were identified using MiXCR version 1.8.2. To qualify, a clone needed a CDR3 longer than four amino acids, an in-frame nucleotide length, and no stop codon. A read counted as effective if the read contained the complete CDR3 structure. RT-PCR with 24 Vbeta primers, GeneScan spectratyping, and Sanger sequencing were used to validate the expanded clones. TCRdb passed the public sequencing reads through fastp at Q25 and MiXCR, retaining productive beta sequences. Rows matching on CDR3 protein sequence are summarized as one entry with the most common DNA and genes. TCRdb assigned the V and J calls; the authors' analysis was not used. This sample is represented by roughly 10,000 distinct CDR3 sequences; less than 45% of them were singletons. The leading ten clones occupy roughly 29% of the sample.

Comments on this clonotype: Which antigen it targets is not known. Qualities for individual bases were not recorded, and no much larger clone is one base off.

CD3+ T cells were first rested overnight at 2.5 million to 3 million cells/mL in RPMI 1640 without fetal bovine serum. MACS immunomagnetic beads were used according to the manufacturer's instructions to isolate CD3+ T cells from PBMCs. Sequencing used CD3+ T cells sorted from blood and cultured. The receptor comes from a female donor in good health.

The CDR3 loop reads CASSTTQGSGHSYEQYF. The DNA is as follows: TGTGCCAGCAGTACAACACAGGGGTCAGGGCACTCCTACGAGCAGTACTTC. The chain uses TRBV27 and TRBJ2-7, with 7 bases matching TRBD1. The CDR3, from cysteine to phenylalanine, totals 17 residues. The DNA shown is the 51-base CDR3, in frame from base 1. In the germline V gene (reference sequence), CDR1 corresponds to MNHEY and CDR2 to SMNVEV. Trimmed from V: 5 bases; trimmed from J: 0 bases; junction bases lacking a gene match: 13.